This is a list of T cell receptor beta chains from one sample in a study of CD8 T cells in Susac syndrome. MiXCR, applied by TCRdb to the immunoSEQ multiplex PCR reads, yields one record per CDR3 protein. This table holds roughly 200,000 distinct CDR3 sequences, almost 96% found once. The sequenced sample was CD4+ T cells from PBMCs. These receptors came from a human donor with multiple sclerosis. The CDR3 runs from the conserved cysteine through the conserved F or W. The D gene is left open where the match is weak. Only part of the rows carry a size: once, few, many, or a class if the clone is expanded.

TRBD1 | TRBJ1-5 | once | TRBV20-1 | TGCAGTGCAGACAGGGGGGTTGATCAGCCCCAGCATTTT | CSADRGVDQPQHF
TRBD1 | TRBJ2-3 | NA | TRBV7-9 | TGTGCCAGCAGCTTAGGGACAGGATTCACAGATACGCAGTATTTT | CASSLGTGFTDTQYF
NA | TRBJ2-3 | NA | TRBV29-1 | TGCAGCGTTGAGAAGCGTGGGACGCAGACAGATACGCAGTATTTT | CSVEKRGTQTDTQYF
NA | TRBJ2-5 | once | TRBV5-1 | TGCGCCAGCAGCTTGTCCGGGGCCCAAGAGACCCAGTACTTC | CASSLSGAQETQYF
TRBD1 | TRBJ1-2 | NA | TRBV20-1 | TGCAGTGCTGGACAGGGAAACATCTATGGCTACACCTTC | CSAGQGNIYGYTF
TRBD1 | TRBJ2-7 | NA | TRBV3-1 | TGTGCCAGCAGCTCCCAAAGGACAGGGAACTCCTACGAGCAGTACTTC | CASSSQRTGNSYEQYF
NA | TRBJ2-3 | NA | TRBV29-1 | TGCAGCGTTGGTAATGGGTTTGGAGTGGGAGATACGCAGTATTTT | CSVGNGFGVGDTQYF
NA | TRBJ2-5 | NA | TRBV3-1 | TGTGCCAGCAGCCAAGAGGTAACGCTAGCCCAGTACTTC | CASSQEVTLAQYF
NA | TRBJ1-1 | NA | TRBV27 | TGTGCCAGCAGTTCCTGGGGACGGGGGATGAACACTGAAGCTTTCTTT | CASSSWGRGMNTEAFF
NA | TRBJ1-4 | NA | TRBV4-2 | TGTGCCAGCAGCCAAGACAGTCCGGGCGGAAATGAAAAACTGTTTTTT | CASSQDSPGGNEKLFF
NA | TRBJ1-3 | NA | TRBV29-1 | TGCAGCGTCCGCCCGACCGGACCTGGAAACACCATATATTTT | CSVRPTGPGNTIYF
TRBD1 | TRBJ1-2 | NA | TRBV29-1 | TGCAGCGGTGAAACAGGGGATGGCTACACCTTC | CSGETGDGYTF
TRBD1 | TRBJ1-1 | NA | TRBV7-2 | TGTGCCAGCAGCTTAGTCGGAGGGACAGGGAGGACTGAAGCTTTCTTT | CASSLVGGTGRTEAFF
TRBD1 | TRBJ1-1 | NA | TRBV28 | TGTGCCAGCAGTCCTCACAGGGGTGTGAACACTGAAGCTTTCTTT | CASSPHRGVNTEAFF
NA | TRBJ2-2 | once | TRBV29-1 | TGCAGCGTTGGACAGAATGCGAACACCGGGGAGCTGTTTTTT | CSVGQNANTGELFF
NA | TRBJ1-2 | NA | TRBV7-9 | TGTGCCAGCACCCTGTACGGGTATGGCTACACCTTC | CASTLYGYGYTF
TRBD2 | TRBJ2-5 | NA | TRBV30 | TGTGCCTGGAGTGGGAGCGGGGGGGCAGGCGAGACCCAGTACTTC | CAWSGSGGAGETQYF
TRBD1 | TRBJ2-7 | NA | TRBV5-4 | TGTGCCAGCAGCAAGACAGGGTTCCCCTACGAGCAGTACTTC | CASSKTGFPYEQYF
NA | TRBJ2-7 | NA | TRBV12-3/TRBV12-4 | TGTGCCAGCAGTTATAGCAGGGAGGATGAGCAGTACTTC | CASSYSREDEQYF
NA | TRBJ2-7 | once | TRBV23-1 | TGCGCCAGCAGTCCCACCGCGGCCCGAGGCTACGAGCAGTACTTC | CASSPTAARGYEQYF
NA | TRBJ2-5 | few | TRBV6-5 | TGTGCCAGCAGTTACAGGAACCAAGAGACCCAGTACTTC | CASSYRNQETQYF
TRBD2 | TRBJ2-1 | NA | TRBV12-3/TRBV12-4 | TGTGCCAGCAGCCGTCCGGGACTAGCGGTTGTTGATGAGCAGTTCTTC | CASSRPGLAVVDEQFF
NA | TRBJ1-5 | NA | TRBV2 | TGTGCCAGCACCCCCCTTGGCGGTCCAGCGGGCCAGCCCCAGCATTTT | CASTPLGGPAGQPQHF
TRBD1 | TRBJ1-3 | once | TRBV30 | TGTGCCTGGAGTGTACGTGGACAGGGTGGAAACACCATATATTTT | CAWSVRGQGGNTIYF
NA | TRBJ2-7 | NA | TRBV7-9 | TGTGCCAGCAGCCGACGAGGATTGGGGGTTGAAGAGCAGTACTTC | CASSRRGLGVEEQYF
TRBD1 | TRBJ1-4 | NA | TRBV29-1 | TGCAGCGTTGAAGACCCCACGGACAGGGGAATGTTTTTT | CSVEDPTDRGMFF
NA | TRBJ2-3 | NA | TRBV12-3/TRBV12-4 | TGTGCCAGCAGTCGGGCAGATACGCAGTATTTT | CASSRADTQYF
NA | TRBJ1-1 | NA | TRBV2 | TGTGCCAGCAAAGCGACCACTGAAGCTTTCTTT | CASKATTEAFF
TRBD2 | TRBJ2-7 | NA | TRBV29-1 | TGCAGCGTCACGGGGGGGACATCGAGCTACGAGCAGTACTTC | CSVTGGTSSYEQYF
NA | TRBJ2-1 | NA | TRBV5-1 | TGCGCCAGCAGCGCAGGACAGAGCTCCTACAATGAGCAGTTCTTC | CASSAGQSSYNEQFF
TRBD1 | TRBJ1-6 | NA | TRBV7-6 | TGTGCCAGCAGCGCGACAGGGAGGGGATCACCCCTCCACTTT | CASSATGRGSPLHF
NA | TRBJ2-5 | once | TRBV7-3 | TGTGCCAGCAGCTTAGATCCCGGGGTGGTAGAGACCCAGTACTTC | CASSLDPGVVETQYF
NA | TRBJ2-7 | NA | TRBV5-4 | TGTGCCAGCAGTCAGGGGGGGCAGTCCGAGCAGTACTTC | CASSQGGQSEQYF
NA | TRBJ1-2 | NA | TRBV12-3/TRBV12-4 | TGTGCCAGCTGGGGGGGTTATGGCTACACCTTC | CASWGGYGYTF
NA | TRBJ2-7 | NA | TRBV6-5 | TGTGCCAGCAGTTACTCGAGGCCCACCTACGAGCAGTACTTC | CASSYSRPTYEQYF
TRBD1 | TRBJ2-1 | NA | TRBV11-1 | TGTGCCAGCAGCTTACTGCCAACAGGGGTAAATGAGCAGTTCTTC | CASSLLPTGVNEQFF
NA | TRBJ1-2 | once | TRBV12-3/TRBV12-4 | TGTGCCAGCAGTTTAGAGATTATCTATGGCTACACCTTC | CASSLEIIYGYTF
TRBD2 | TRBJ2-5 | NA | TRBV7-9 | TGTGCCAGCAGCTTACGAGCGGGGGGATCAAACCAAGAGACCCAGTACTTC | CASSLRAGGSNQETQYF
NA | TRBJ2-5 | NA | TRBV2 | TGTGCCAGCAATGTAGGCGGAACGGGGCAAGAGACCCAGTACTTC | CASNVGGTGQETQYF
TRBD1 | TRBJ1-1 | NA | TRBV5-6 | TGTGCCAGCAGCTTGATCAGGGGGCGAGGGACTGAAGCTTTCTTT | CASSLIRGRGTEAFF
NA | TRBJ2-1 | NA | TRBV7-8 | TGTGCCAGCCAGCCCGGGGCGGGGAGTTACAATGAGCAGTTCTTC | CASQPGAGSYNEQFF
NA | TRBJ2-6 | once | TRBV29-1 | TGCAGCGTTGACGGCGGCTCTGGGGCCAACGTCCTGACTTTC | CSVDGGSGANVLTF
NA | TRBJ1-2 | NA | TRBV4-3 | TGCGCCAGCAGCCACGCACACCAGGTGACTAACTATGGCTACACCTTC | CASSHAHQVTNYGYTF
NA | TRBJ1-1 | NA | TRBV15 | TGTGCCACCAGCGTGGGAGCAGGAACTGAAGCTTTCTTT | CATSVGAGTEAFF
NA | TRBJ1-2 | NA | TRBV20-1 | TGCAGTGCTAAACCCTTGATAGCAGGGCGCTATGGCTACACCTTC | CSAKPLIAGRYGYTF
NA | TRBJ1-2 | NA | TRBV25-1 | TGTGCCAGCAGTGAACACGTAAACTATGGCTACACCTTC | CASSEHVNYGYTF
NA | TRBJ2-7 | NA | TRBV5-1 | TGCGCCAGCAGCTTGGTGAGGCAGTACGAGCAGTACTTC | CASSLVRQYEQYF
NA | TRBJ1-1 | NA | TRBV5-1 | TGCGCCAGCAGCTTAAGGACACTGAACACTGAAGCTTTCTTT | CASSLRTLNTEAFF
NA | TRBJ2-7 | NA | TRBV14 | TGTGCCAGCAGCCAAGATGGTCCTCAGTACTTC | CASSQDGPQYF
NA | TRBJ2-2 | once | TRBV18 | TGTGCCAGCTCACCAGGGCACTCGAAGAACACCGGGGAGCTGTTTTTT | CASSPGHSKNTGELFF
TRBD1 | TRBJ2-7 | NA | TRBV9 | TGTGCCAGCAGCCCGGGACAGGGGATGTACGAGCAGTACTTC | CASSPGQGMYEQYF
TRBD2 | TRBJ2-5 | NA | TRBV2 | TGTGCCAGCAGTCGGGGGACTAGCGGGCGCGAGACCCAGTACTTC | CASSRGTSGRETQYF
NA | TRBJ2-7 | NA | TRBV20-1 | TGCAGTGCGGATATCCCACGATCAGGGAGCTCCTACGAGCAGTACTTC | CSADIPRSGSSYEQYF
TRBD2 | TRBJ2-5 | NA | TRBV5-1 | TGCGCCAGCCGGACTAGCGGAACACAAGAGACCCAGTACTTC | CASRTSGTQETQYF